The present T cell receptor beta chain was sequenced within a study of beta chain features in type 1 diabetes. Findings and caveats of the study: In type 1 diabetes patients, VDJ junctions had fewer insertions; deletions at these junctions were more frequent. PCR might favor shorter templates, equally in patients and controls.

Of the isolated RNA, all was reverse transcribed, and so the sequenced material was expressed TCRB transcripts. The protocol was immunoSEQ multiplex PCR, while the TCRdb copy is restricted to in-frame clones and leaves out a portion. The profile shows 680,000 or so clones, 15% to 17% of them singletons. A word on this clone: Antigen unknown.

The CDR3 sequence is 13 residues long. The J segment lost 1 base and the V segment lost 7 bases, leaving 2 bases of the junction unmatched. Germline CDR1 is MNHEY and CDR2 is SVGAGI. The TCR sequence derives from a man between 18 and 29 years old in good health. Sample: naive CD4+ T cells from blood. The chain is built from TRBV6-5 and TRBJ1-1, with 8 bases matching TRBD1. The CDR3 DNA is TGTGCCAGCACCGGACAGGGGAACACTGAAGCTTTCTTT. It translates to CASTGQGNTEAFF.